This is a list of T cell receptor beta chains from one sample in a study of CD4 T cells in relation to SARS-CoV-2 and coronaviruses. Profiled with immunoSEQ multiplex PCR; TCRdb holds only in-frame clones, not every one. The data contain tens of thousands of clones, approximately 80% of them singletons. The antigens these receptors bind are not known. Sequencing was carried out using CD4+ T cells from PBMCs, cultured in vitro. Receptors originate from a human donor in good health. Both conserved end residues are part of each CDR3. D genes are given only for firm matches. Size values are once, few and many counts, or a class for expanded clones, and some rows have none.

abundance,v_gene,d_gene,j_gene,CDR3aa,CDR3nt
few,TRBV7-9,-,TRBJ2-7,CASTWGGTTYEQYF,TGTGCCAGCACCTGGGGCGGGACCACTTACGAGCAGTACTTC
-,TRBV29-1,-,TRBJ2-2,CSVVGLLTGELFF,TGCAGCGTGGTCGGACTTCTCACCGGGGAGCTGTTTTTT
-,TRBV28,-,TRBJ1-1,CASTRGTPFNTEAFF,TGTGCCAGCACCCGGGGGACACCCTTTAACACTGAAGCTTTCTTT
-,TRBV9,TRBD1,TRBJ2-3,CASSLRTGGTDTQYF,TGTGCCAGCAGCCTTCGGACAGGCGGCACAGATACGCAGTATTTT
few,TRBV23-1,-,TRBJ2-7,CADYEQYF,TGCGCCGACTACGAGCAGTACTTC
few,TRBV2,-,TRBJ1-2,CASSEKQNYGYTF,TGTGCCAGCAGTGAGAAACAGAACTATGGCTACACCTTC
-,TRBV28,TRBD2,TRBJ2-3,CASSLAGATDTQYF,TGTGCCAGCAGTCTAGCGGGAGCGACAGATACGCAGTATTTT
-,TRBV5-1,-,TRBJ2-1,CASSLSVPGGRPSAQFF,TGCGCCAGCAGCTTGTCGGTCCCAGGGGGGAGACCTAGTGCGCAGTTCTTC
few,TRBV14,-,TRBJ1-4,CASSRSLNEKLFF,TGTGCCAGCAGCCGAAGCCTGAATGAAAAACTGTTTTTT
once,TRBV5-4,-,TRBJ2-7,CASSFGGQTYEQYF,TGTGCCAGCAGCTTCGGCGGACAGACCTACGAGCAGTACTTC
-,TRBV18,-,TRBJ1-4,CASSSGPGNEKLFF,TGTGCCAGCTCATCGGGACCGGGAAATGAAAAACTGTTTTTT
-,TRBV15,-,TRBJ2-1,CATAPNSYNEQFF,TGTGCCACCGCGCCGAACTCCTACAATGAGCAGTTCTTC
-,TRBV19,TRBD1,TRBJ2-7,CASSIEGRGTLYEQYF,TGTGCCAGTAGTATAGAGGGCAGGGGGACCCTCTACGAGCAGTACTTC
few,TRBV7-6,-,TRBJ2-7,CASSLEGRQAQQYF,TGTGCCAGCAGCTTAGAGGGCCGGCAGGCCCAACAGTACTTC
-,TRBV7-9,-,TRBJ2-2,CASSLQGSTGELFF,TGTGCCAGCAGCTTGCAGGGGAGCACCGGGGAGTTGTTTTTT
-,TRBV19,TRBD2,TRBJ2-1,CASSTRTSGSLGEQFF,TGTGCCAGTAGTACCAGGACTAGCGGGAGTCTAGGTGAGCAGTTCTTC
once,TRBV19,-,TRBJ2-7,CASSFSGTRSSYEQYF,TGTGCCAGTAGTTTTTCCGGGACAAGGAGCTCCTACGAGCAGTACTTC
-,TRBV6-5,-,TRBJ1-1,CASSEGPWTEAFF,TGTGCCAGCAGCGAGGGCCCCTGGACTGAAGCTTTCTTT
once,TRBV6-2/TRBV6-3,-,TRBJ1-1,CASSDHRASDTEAFF,TGTGCCAGCAGTGACCACAGGGCGAGCGACACTGAAGCTTTCTTT
-,TRBV5-5,-,TRBJ2-6,CASSLVPTGAGANVLTF,TGTGCCAGCAGCTTGGTCCCTACGGGGGCTGGGGCCAACGTCCTGACTTTC
few,TRBV6-5,TRBD1,TRBJ1-5,CATRGQSNQPQHF,TGTGCCACCCGGGGACAGTCCAATCAGCCCCAGCATTTT
-,TRBV19,-,TRBJ2-2,CASSISQGGNTGELFF,TGTGCCAGTAGTATAAGCCAGGGGGGAAACACCGGGGAGCTGTTTTTT
-,TRBV19,-,TRBJ1-2,CASSLRVLHGYTF,TGTGCCAGTAGTCTCCGGGTTCTTCATGGCTACACCTTC
few,TRBV27,TRBD1,TRBJ1-2,CASRRDREHGYTF,TGTGCCAGCAGACGCGACAGGGAGCATGGCTACACCTTC
-,TRBV5-1,-,TRBJ1-1,CASSWAGGRENTEAFF,TGCGCCAGCAGCTGGGCAGGAGGACGGGAGAACACTGAAGCTTTCTTT
-,TRBV19,TRBD1,TRBJ2-7,CASSIVHRGLYEQYF,TGTGCCAGTAGTATAGTCCACAGGGGGCTCTACGAGCAGTACTTC
-,TRBV11-3,-,TRBJ2-2,CASSLEPDTGELFF,TGTGCCAGCAGCTTAGAGCCAGACACCGGGGAGCTGTTTTTT
-,TRBV4-2,TRBD1,TRBJ1-1,CASSQDPGTGDTEAFF,TGTGCCAGCAGCCAAGATCCCGGGACAGGGGACACTGAAGCTTTCTTT
-,TRBV5-1,-,TRBJ2-5,CASSLGLGKETQYF,TGCGCCAGCAGCTTGGGTCTGGGAAAGGAGACCCAGTACTTC
few,TRBV10-1,-,TRBJ1-1,CASSEIPGSADTEAFF,TGCGCCAGCAGTGAGATCCCAGGGTCTGCGGACACTGAAGCTTTCTTT
-,TRBV2,-,TRBJ2-5,CASSGQQETQYF,TGTGCCAGCAGTGGTCAACAAGAGACCCAGTACTTC
-,TRBV6-6,TRBD2,TRBJ2-1,CASSFKSGRENEQFF,TGTGCCAGCAGTTTTAAAAGCGGGAGGGAAAACGAGCAGTTCTTC
once,TRBV29-1,-,TRBJ1-4,CSVEGTATNEKLFF,TGCAGCGTTGAAGGAACAGCAACTAATGAAAAACTGTTTTTT
few,TRBV7-9,-,TRBJ1-1,CASSSDSSEAFF,TGTGCCAGCAGCTCTGACAGCTCTGAAGCTTTCTTT
-,TRBV30,TRBD1,TRBJ1-5,CAWSTTGGNNQPQHF,TGTGCCTGGAGTACGACAGGGGGCAACAATCAGCCCCAGCATTTT
-,TRBV7-2,-,TRBJ2-7,CASSLAPGPPYEQYF,TGTGCCAGCAGCTTAGCCCCAGGGCCTCCCTACGAGCAGTACTTC
-,TRBV28,-,TRBJ2-7,CASNGSPRSYEQYF,TGTGCCAGCAACGGATCACCTAGGTCCTACGAGCAGTACTTC
few,TRBV18,-,TRBJ1-2,CASSQRRGVGYGYTF,TGTGCCAGCTCCCAGAGGAGGGGCGTAGGCTATGGCTACACCTTC
-,TRBV6-1,TRBD2,TRBJ2-7,CASSEGLAGGADEQYF,TGTGCCAGCAGTGAAGGGTTAGCGGGAGGCGCGGACGAGCAGTACTTC
-,TRBV7-7,-,TRBJ2-5,CASSPHPTGRETQYF,TGTGCCAGCAGCCCGCACCCGACAGGTCGAGAGACCCAGTACTTC
-,TRBV5-1,TRBD2,TRBJ2-3,CASSLLAGGEDTQYF,TGCGCCAGCAGCTTGCTGGCGGGAGGAGAAGATACGCAGTATTTT
-,TRBV11-3,-,TRBJ2-7,CASSLGGASYEQYF,TGTGCCAGCAGCTTAGGGGGTGCCTCCTACGAGCAGTACTTC
few,TRBV6-5,-,TRBJ1-5,CTQDGVDQPQHF,TGTACCCAGGATGGAGTTGATCAGCCCCAGCATTTT
-,TRBV2,-,TRBJ1-1,CASSEVRQAEAFF,TGTGCCAGCAGTGAAGTGAGACAGGCTGAAGCTTTCTTT
-,TRBV9,-,TRBJ1-2,CASSTLDGGSYGYTF,TGTGCCAGCAGCACCCTGGACGGGGGGTCCTATGGCTACACCTTC
-,TRBV6-1,-,TRBJ1-2,CASSDKGRNGYTF,TGTGCCAGCAGTGATAAGGGAAGGAATGGCTACACCTTC
few,TRBV19,TRBD2,TRBJ2-1,CASSKGFTAGGNNEQFF,TGTGCCAGTAGTAAAGGTTTTACAGCGGGAGGGAACAATGAGCAGTTCTTC
-,TRBV28,TRBD2,TRBJ2-3,CASTPRFGRVTDTQYF,TGTGCCAGCACCCCTCGATTCGGGAGGGTCACAGATACGCAGTATTTT
-,TRBV7-2,-,TRBJ1-2,CASSWGHHNYGYTF,TGTGCCAGCAGCTGGGGACATCATAACTATGGCTACACCTTC
once,TRBV5-1,TRBD2,TRBJ2-5,CASSLGSSGVQETQYF,TGCGCCAGCAGCTTAGGTTCTAGCGGGGTTCAAGAGACCCAGTACTTC
-,TRBV11-2,TRBD1,TRBJ2-7,CASSSPRDRLYEQYF,TGTGCCAGCAGCTCACCCAGGGACAGGTTGTACGAGCAGTACTTC
-,TRBV14,-,TRBJ1-5,CASSQGPQPQHF,TGTGCCAGCAGCCAAGGTCCCCAGCCCCAGCATTTT
-,TRBV7-9,-,TRBJ2-1,CASSLSSRNEQFF,TGTGCCAGCAGCTTGTCTAGCAGGAATGAGCAGTTCTTC
-,TRBV5-1,-,TRBJ2-6,CASSLVIVRGVAGANVLTF,TGCGCCAGCAGCTTGGTTATAGTTAGAGGAGTAGCGGGGGCCAACGTCCTGACTTTC
-,TRBV6-5,-,TRBJ2-5,CASSIGSQETQYF,TGTGCCAGCAGTATAGGTTCGCAAGAGACCCAGTACTTC
few,TRBV27,-,TRBJ1-2,CASSLTGHYGYTF,TGTGCCAGCAGTTTAACAGGCCACTATGGCTACACCTTC